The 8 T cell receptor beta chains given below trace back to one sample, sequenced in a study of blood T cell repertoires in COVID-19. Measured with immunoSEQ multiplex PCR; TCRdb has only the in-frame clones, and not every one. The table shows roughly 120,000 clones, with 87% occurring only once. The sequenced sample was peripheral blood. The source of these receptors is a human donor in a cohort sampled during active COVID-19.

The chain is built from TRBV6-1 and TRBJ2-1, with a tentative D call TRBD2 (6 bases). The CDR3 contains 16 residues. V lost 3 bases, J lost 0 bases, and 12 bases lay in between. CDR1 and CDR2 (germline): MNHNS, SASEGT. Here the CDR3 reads CASSDRDGSSYNEQFF. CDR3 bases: TGTGCCAGCAGTGACCGGGACGGGAGCTCCTACAATGAGCAGTTCTTC.

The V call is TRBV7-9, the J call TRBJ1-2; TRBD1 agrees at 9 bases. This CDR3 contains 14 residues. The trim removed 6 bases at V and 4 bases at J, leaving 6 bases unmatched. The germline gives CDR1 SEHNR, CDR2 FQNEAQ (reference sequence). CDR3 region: CASRGTGKGYGYTF. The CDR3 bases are TGTGCCAGCAGGGGGACAGGGAAGGGCTATGGCTACACCTTC.

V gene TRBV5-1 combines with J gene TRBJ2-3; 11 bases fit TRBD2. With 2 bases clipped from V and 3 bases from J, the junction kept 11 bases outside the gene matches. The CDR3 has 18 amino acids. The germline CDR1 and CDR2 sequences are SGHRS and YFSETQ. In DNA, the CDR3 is TGCGCCAGCAGCTTACGACTAGCGGGGCCCCTCGGGACAGATACGCAGTATTTT. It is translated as CASSLRLAGPLGTDTQYF.

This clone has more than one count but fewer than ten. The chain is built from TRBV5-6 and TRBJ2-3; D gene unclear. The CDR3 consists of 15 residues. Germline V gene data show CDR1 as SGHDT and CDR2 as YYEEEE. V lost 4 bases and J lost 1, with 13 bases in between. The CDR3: CASSPTPGGTDTQYF. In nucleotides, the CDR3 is TGTGCCAGCAGCCCGACCCCCGGAGGCACAGATACGCAGTATTTT.

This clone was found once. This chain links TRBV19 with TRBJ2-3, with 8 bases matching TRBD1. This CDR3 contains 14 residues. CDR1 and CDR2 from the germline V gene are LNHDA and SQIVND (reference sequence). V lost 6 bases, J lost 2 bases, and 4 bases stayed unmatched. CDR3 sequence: CASRWTGSTDTQYF. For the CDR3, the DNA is TGTGCCAGTAGGTGGACAGGGTCCACAGATACGCAGTATTTT. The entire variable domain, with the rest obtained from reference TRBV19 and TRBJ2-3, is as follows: DGGITQSPKYLFRKEGQNVTLSCEQNLNHDAMYWYRQDPGQGLRLIYYSQIVNDFQKGDIAEGYSVSREKKESFPLTVTSAQKNPTAFYLCASRWTGSTDTQYFGPGTRLTVL.

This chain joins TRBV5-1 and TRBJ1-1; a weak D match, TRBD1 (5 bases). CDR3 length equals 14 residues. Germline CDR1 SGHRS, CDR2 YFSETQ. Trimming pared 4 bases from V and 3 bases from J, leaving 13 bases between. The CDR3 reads CASSGTGLDTEAFF. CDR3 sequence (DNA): TGCGCCAGCAGCGGGACTGGGTTGGACACTGAAGCTTTCTTT. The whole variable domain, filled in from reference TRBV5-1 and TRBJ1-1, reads KAGVTQTPRYLIKTRGQQVTLSCSPISGHRSVSWYQQTPGQGLQFLFEYFSETQRNKGNFPGRFSGRQFSNSRSEMNVSTLELGDSALYLCASSGTGLDTEAFFGQGTRLTVV.

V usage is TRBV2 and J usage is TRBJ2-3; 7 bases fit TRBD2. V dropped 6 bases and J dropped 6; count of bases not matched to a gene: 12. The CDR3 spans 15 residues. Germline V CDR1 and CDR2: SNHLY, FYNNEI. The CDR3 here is CASRPSGGEGDTQYF. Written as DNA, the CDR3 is TGTGCCAGCAGGCCCAGCGGAGGGGAGGGGGATACGCAGTATTTT.

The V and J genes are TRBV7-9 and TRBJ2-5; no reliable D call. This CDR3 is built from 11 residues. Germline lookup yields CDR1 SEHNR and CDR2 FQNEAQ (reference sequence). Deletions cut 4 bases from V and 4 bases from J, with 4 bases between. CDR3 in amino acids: CASSSPETQYF. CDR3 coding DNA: TGTGCCAGCAGCTCTCCAGAGACCCAGTACTTC. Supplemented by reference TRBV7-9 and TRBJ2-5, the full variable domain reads DTGVSQNPRHKITKRGQNVTFRCDPISEHNRLYWYRQTLGQGPEFLTYFQNEAQLEKSRLLSDRFSAERPKGSFSTLEIQRTEQGDSAMYLCASSSPETQYFGPGTRLLVL.